This is a list of T cell receptor beta chains from one sample in a study of blood T cell repertoires in COVID-19. The protocol was immunoSEQ multiplex PCR, while the TCRdb copy is restricted to in-frame clones and leaves out a portion. The sample lists around 120,000 clones, around 89% occurring once. Sample: peripheral blood. All receptors come from a woman older than 75 with acute or convalescent COVID-19. The CDR3 runs from the conserved cysteine through the conserved F or W. A D gene is named only where the DNA matches it firmly. For some rows the clone size is stated as once, few or many, or as a class when expanded; others skip it.

clone_size: NA; v_call: TRBV12-2; j_call: TRBJ1-5; d_call: NA; cdr3_nt: TGTGCAAGTCGCTTCGCAACAGGGTTCGCTCAGCCCCAGCATTTT; cdr3_aa: CASRFATGFAQPQHF
clone_size: once; v_call: TRBV18; j_call: TRBJ2-3; d_call: NA; cdr3_nt: TGTGCCAGCTCACAGGACAATCAGGCCACAGATACGCAGTATTTT; cdr3_aa: CASSQDNQATDTQYF
clone_size: NA; v_call: TRBV6-5; j_call: TRBJ1-2; d_call: NA; cdr3_nt: TGTGCCAGCAGTTACTTCGGGACTCCCTATGGCTACACCTTC; cdr3_aa: CASSYFGTPYGYTF
clone_size: NA; v_call: TRBV3-1/TRBV3-2; j_call: TRBJ2-1; d_call: TRBD1; cdr3_nt: TGTGCCAGCAGCCACCGACTGAGGCGGGACAGGGTCGTAAATGAGCAGTTCTTC; cdr3_aa: CASSHRLRRDRVVNEQFF
clone_size: NA; v_call: TRBV10-2; j_call: TRBJ2-5; d_call: NA; cdr3_nt: TGCGCCAGCAGTGATAGGGGTTGGTACCAAGAGACCCAGTACTTC; cdr3_aa: CASSDRGWYQETQYF
clone_size: NA; v_call: TRBV30; j_call: TRBJ2-5; d_call: NA; cdr3_nt: TGTGCCTGGAGTGTTCAGCCGACGGGGGAGACCCAGTACTTC; cdr3_aa: CAWSVQPTGETQYF
clone_size: NA; v_call: TRBV10-1; j_call: TRBJ1-6; d_call: NA; cdr3_nt: TGCGCCAGCAGTGAGCCGGGTTTCGGTTCACCCCTCCACTTT; cdr3_aa: CASSEPGFGSPLHF
clone_size: NA; v_call: TRBV10-3; j_call: TRBJ2-7; d_call: NA; cdr3_nt: TGTGCCATCAGCAGGGGATACGAGCAGTACTTC; cdr3_aa: CAISRGYEQYF
clone_size: few; v_call: TRBV7-9; j_call: TRBJ1-2; d_call: NA; cdr3_nt: TGTGCCAGCAGCTTCCAGGGTGGCTATGGCTACACCTTC; cdr3_aa: CASSFQGGYGYTF
clone_size: once; v_call: TRBV2; j_call: TRBJ2-1; d_call: NA; cdr3_nt: TGTGCCAGCAGTGAATTTTCAGCCTACAATGAGCAGTTCTTC; cdr3_aa: CASSEFSAYNEQFF
clone_size: NA; v_call: TRBV19; j_call: TRBJ1-5; d_call: NA; cdr3_nt: TGTGCCAGTAGTATAGATGGGCCTAGCAAGCAGCCCCAGCATTTT; cdr3_aa: CASSIDGPSKQPQHF
clone_size: NA; v_call: TRBV18; j_call: TRBJ1-4; d_call: TRBD1; cdr3_nt: TGTGCCAGCTCACTGAACAGGGGTGAAAAACTGTTTTTT; cdr3_aa: CASSLNRGEKLFF
clone_size: NA; v_call: TRBV27; j_call: TRBJ1-5; d_call: NA; cdr3_nt: TGTGCCAGCGGCAGCGGTCAGCCCCAGCATTTT; cdr3_aa: CASGSGQPQHF
clone_size: NA; v_call: TRBV15; j_call: TRBJ1-1; d_call: TRBD1; cdr3_nt: TGTGCCACCAGCAGCCCCCCAGGGGGCGTCTCTGAAGCTTTCTTT; cdr3_aa: CATSSPPGGVSEAFF
clone_size: NA; v_call: TRBV5-1; j_call: TRBJ1-5; d_call: NA; cdr3_nt: TGCGCCAGCAGCTTAACAACAGGTTCCAATCAGCCCCAGCATTTT; cdr3_aa: CASSLTTGSNQPQHF
clone_size: NA; v_call: TRBV6-5; j_call: TRBJ2-5; d_call: TRBD2; cdr3_nt: TGTGCCAGCAGTCGGGGGGGGGAGACCCAGTACTTC; cdr3_aa: CASSRGGETQYF
clone_size: NA; v_call: TRBV7-2; j_call: TRBJ1-2; d_call: NA; cdr3_nt: TGTGCCAGCAGCAGGACAGACTATGGCTACACCTTC; cdr3_aa: CASSRTDYGYTF
clone_size: few; v_call: TRBV20-1; j_call: TRBJ1-4; d_call: NA; cdr3_nt: TGCAGTGCTAGTGACAGGAATGAAAAACTGTTTTTT; cdr3_aa: CSASDRNEKLFF
clone_size: NA; v_call: TRBV6-6; j_call: TRBJ2-7; d_call: NA; cdr3_nt: TGTGCCAGCAGTTACCAGGCAAGCTCCTACGAGCAGTACTTC; cdr3_aa: CASSYQASSYEQYF
clone_size: NA; v_call: TRBV15; j_call: TRBJ1-2; d_call: NA; cdr3_nt: TGTGCCACCAGCAGAGGATCCCCCGAGGACAGCCTCTTCTATGGCTACACCTTC; cdr3_aa: CATSRGSPEDSLFYGYTF
clone_size: NA; v_call: TRBV6-5; j_call: TRBJ1-5; d_call: TRBD1; cdr3_nt: TGTGCCAGCAGAGCCGGACAGGGGTTAAATCAGCCCCAGCATTTT; cdr3_aa: CASRAGQGLNQPQHF
clone_size: NA; v_call: TRBV7-2; j_call: TRBJ2-1; d_call: TRBD2; cdr3_nt: TGTGCCAGCAGTTCCACGCGGGGGAGTTACAATGAGCAGTTCTTC; cdr3_aa: CASSSTRGSYNEQFF
clone_size: NA; v_call: TRBV11-2; j_call: TRBJ2-1; d_call: TRBD1; cdr3_nt: TGTGCCAGCAGCTTAGGTCGCAGGGGGCATTACAATGAGCAGTTCTTC; cdr3_aa: CASSLGRRGHYNEQFF
clone_size: once; v_call: TRBV29-1; j_call: TRBJ2-5; d_call: NA; cdr3_nt: TGCAGCGCGTACCGGGACTCAAAAGAGACCCAGTACTTC; cdr3_aa: CSAYRDSKETQYF
clone_size: NA; v_call: TRBV11-2; j_call: TRBJ2-2; d_call: NA; cdr3_nt: TGTGCCAGCAGCTTAGTTCCCGATCCAAGTCAGACCGGGGAGCTGTTTTTT; cdr3_aa: CASSLVPDPSQTGELFF
clone_size: NA; v_call: TRBV7-2; j_call: TRBJ2-7; d_call: TRBD2; cdr3_nt: TGTGCCAGCAGCCTCGGGGGAGCGGGGGCCGCTATGCAGCAGTACTTC; cdr3_aa: CASSLGGAGAAMQQYF
clone_size: NA; v_call: TRBV9; j_call: TRBJ1-5; d_call: NA; cdr3_nt: TGTGCCAGCAGCGTAGCTCCCATGGAGGCGGGTCAGCCCCAGCATTTT; cdr3_aa: CASSVAPMEAGQPQHF
clone_size: NA; v_call: TRBV7-2; j_call: TRBJ2-7; d_call: NA; cdr3_nt: TGTGCCAGCAGCTTAATGCGTCACCTGGAGCAGTACTTC; cdr3_aa: CASSLMRHLEQYF
clone_size: once; v_call: TRBV25-1; j_call: TRBJ2-5; d_call: NA; cdr3_nt: TGTGCCAGCAGTCCTTCACCTCGGGGGACCCAGTACTTC; cdr3_aa: CASSPSPRGTQYF
clone_size: NA; v_call: TRBV11-3; j_call: TRBJ2-3; d_call: TRBD1; cdr3_nt: TGTGCCAGCAGCACGGGACAGGCGAGTCCCGATACGCAGTATTTT; cdr3_aa: CASSTGQASPDTQYF
clone_size: NA; v_call: TRBV7-8; j_call: TRBJ2-7; d_call: TRBD1; cdr3_nt: TGTGCCAGCAGCTTAGCGGACAGGGCCCGGCTCTACGAGCAGTACTTC; cdr3_aa: CASSLADRARLYEQYF
clone_size: NA; v_call: TRBV9; j_call: TRBJ2-1; d_call: NA; cdr3_nt: TGTGCCAGCAGCGTAGTTGCGGGGACCTCTGATGAGCAGTTCTTC; cdr3_aa: CASSVVAGTSDEQFF
clone_size: NA; v_call: TRBV19; j_call: TRBJ2-2; d_call: NA; cdr3_nt: TGTGCCAGCTGTTGCGGACAGACGAACACCGGGGAGCTGTTTTTT; cdr3_aa: CASCCGQTNTGELFF
clone_size: NA; v_call: TRBV19; j_call: TRBJ1-1; d_call: NA; cdr3_nt: TGTGCCAGCAAAGGACAGAGCAGATTGAACACTGAAGCTTTCTTT; cdr3_aa: CASKGQSRLNTEAFF
clone_size: NA; v_call: TRBV28; j_call: TRBJ2-7; d_call: TRBD2; cdr3_nt: TGTGCCAGCAGCCTTGGGGGGGTCTACGAGCAGTACTTC; cdr3_aa: CASSLGGVYEQYF
clone_size: NA; v_call: TRBV4-1; j_call: TRBJ1-4; d_call: TRBD1; cdr3_nt: TGCGCCAGCAGCTCCCGGACAGGGGGCTTTGCAACTAATGAAAAACTGTTTTTT; cdr3_aa: CASSSRTGGFATNEKLFF
clone_size: NA; v_call: TRBV20-1; j_call: TRBJ1-2; d_call: NA; cdr3_nt: TGCAGTGCTAGGCAGGGGAAGGGATACACCTTC; cdr3_aa: CSARQGKGYTF
clone_size: NA; v_call: TRBV15; j_call: TRBJ2-2; d_call: NA; cdr3_nt: TGTGCCACCAGCAGAGGAGGACTGGGAAACACCGGGGAGCTGTTTTTT; cdr3_aa: CATSRGGLGNTGELFF
clone_size: NA; v_call: TRBV19; j_call: TRBJ2-5; d_call: TRBD2; cdr3_nt: TGTGCCAGTAGTTCTAGCGGGGGTAAGACCCAGTACTTC; cdr3_aa: CASSSSGGKTQYF
clone_size: NA; v_call: TRBV5-5; j_call: TRBJ2-3; d_call: TRBD1; cdr3_nt: TGTGCCAGCAGCCCCATTTACAGGGGAGGCACAGATACGCAGTATTTT; cdr3_aa: CASSPIYRGGTDTQYF
clone_size: NA; v_call: TRBV7-2; j_call: TRBJ1-2; d_call: NA; cdr3_nt: TGTGCCAGCAGCCCACTCCCCCGCTCTGGTGGCTACACCTTC; cdr3_aa: CASSPLPRSGGYTF
clone_size: NA; v_call: TRBV6-5; j_call: TRBJ1-5; d_call: NA; cdr3_nt: TGTGCCAGCAGTTACAGCCAGGGTGGAAATCAGCCCCAGCATTTT; cdr3_aa: CASSYSQGGNQPQHF
clone_size: NA; v_call: TRBV18; j_call: TRBJ1-5; d_call: TRBD1; cdr3_nt: TGTGCCAGCTCACCCCAGGGGGCGGGGACCAATCAGCCCCAGCATTTT; cdr3_aa: CASSPQGAGTNQPQHF
clone_size: NA; v_call: TRBV18; j_call: TRBJ1-1; d_call: NA; cdr3_nt: TGTGCCAGCTCACCCCCGGGGATGAACACTGAAGCTTTCTTT; cdr3_aa: CASSPPGMNTEAFF
clone_size: once; v_call: TRBV28; j_call: TRBJ1-2; d_call: NA; cdr3_nt: TGTGCCAGCAGGACTTCCCCCTATGGCTACACCTTC; cdr3_aa: CASRTSPYGYTF
clone_size: NA; v_call: TRBV7-9; j_call: TRBJ1-2; d_call: NA; cdr3_nt: TGTGCCAGCAGCAATAAACTTTGGGACACAACTTATGGCTACACCTTC; cdr3_aa: CASSNKLWDTTYGYTF
clone_size: NA; v_call: TRBV19; j_call: TRBJ2-7; d_call: NA; cdr3_nt: TGTGCCAGTAGCGCAGGGGACTACGAGCAGTACTTC; cdr3_aa: CASSAGDYEQYF
clone_size: NA; v_call: TRBV10-3; j_call: TRBJ1-5; d_call: NA; cdr3_nt: TGTGCCATCAGTGAGTCGGCGGGAAATCAGCCCCAGCATTTT; cdr3_aa: CAISESAGNQPQHF
clone_size: NA; v_call: TRBV10-3; j_call: TRBJ1-2; d_call: TRBD1; cdr3_nt: TGTGGGACACTAGGGGGCCCAGGAGGCTACACCTTC; cdr3_aa: CGTLGGPGGYTF